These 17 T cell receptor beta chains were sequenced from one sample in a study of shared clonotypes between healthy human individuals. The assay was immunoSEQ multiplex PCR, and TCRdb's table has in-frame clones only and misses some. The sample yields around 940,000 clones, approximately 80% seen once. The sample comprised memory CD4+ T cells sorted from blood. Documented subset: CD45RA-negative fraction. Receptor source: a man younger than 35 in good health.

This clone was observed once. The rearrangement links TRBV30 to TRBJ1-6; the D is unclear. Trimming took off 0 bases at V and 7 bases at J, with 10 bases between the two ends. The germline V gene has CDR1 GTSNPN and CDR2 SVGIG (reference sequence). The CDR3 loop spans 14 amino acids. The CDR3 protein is CAWSVSGLNSPLHF. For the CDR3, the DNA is TGTGCCTGGAGTGTATCCGGGCTGAATTCACCCCTCCACTTT.

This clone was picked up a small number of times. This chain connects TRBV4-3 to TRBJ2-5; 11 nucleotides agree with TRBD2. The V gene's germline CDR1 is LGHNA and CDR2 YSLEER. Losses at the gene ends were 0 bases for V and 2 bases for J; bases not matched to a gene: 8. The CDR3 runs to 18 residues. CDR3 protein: CASSQDFRTSGQQETQYF. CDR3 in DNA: TGCGCCAGCAGCCAAGATTTTCGGACTAGCGGGCAACAAGAGACCCAGTACTTC.

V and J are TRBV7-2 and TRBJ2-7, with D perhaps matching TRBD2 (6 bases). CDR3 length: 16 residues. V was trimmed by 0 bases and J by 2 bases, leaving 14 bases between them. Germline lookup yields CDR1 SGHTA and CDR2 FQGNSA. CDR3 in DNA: TGTGCCAGCAGCTTAGCGGGACTGTCCCGGGCCTACGAGCAGTACTTC. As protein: CASSLAGLSRAYEQYF.

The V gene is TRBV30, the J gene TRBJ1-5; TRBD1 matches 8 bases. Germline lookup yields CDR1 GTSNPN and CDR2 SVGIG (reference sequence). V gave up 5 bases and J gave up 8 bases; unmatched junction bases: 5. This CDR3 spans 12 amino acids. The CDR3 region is CAWGDRGKPQHF. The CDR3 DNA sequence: TGTGCCTGGGGAGACAGGGGAAAGCCCCAGCATTTT.

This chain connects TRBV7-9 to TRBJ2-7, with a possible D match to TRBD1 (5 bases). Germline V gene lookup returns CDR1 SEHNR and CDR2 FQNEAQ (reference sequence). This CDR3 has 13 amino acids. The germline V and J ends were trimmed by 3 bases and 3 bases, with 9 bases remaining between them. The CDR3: CASSLRQSYEQYF. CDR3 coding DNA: TGTGCCAGCAGCTTGAGACAGAGCTACGAGCAGTACTTC.

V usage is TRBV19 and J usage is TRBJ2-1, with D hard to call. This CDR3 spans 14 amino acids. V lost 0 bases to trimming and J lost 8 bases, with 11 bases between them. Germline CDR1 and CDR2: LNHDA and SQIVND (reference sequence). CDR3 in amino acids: CASSIDLIADEQFF. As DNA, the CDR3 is TGTGCCAGTAGTATAGATTTGATAGCAGATGAGCAGTTCTTC.

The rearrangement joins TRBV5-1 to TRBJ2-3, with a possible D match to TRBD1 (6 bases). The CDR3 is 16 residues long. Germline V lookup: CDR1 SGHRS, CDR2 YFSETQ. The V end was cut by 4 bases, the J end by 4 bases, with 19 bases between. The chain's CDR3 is CASSPQGPMAADTQYF. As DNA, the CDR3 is TGCGCCAGCAGCCCACAGGGACCCATGGCTGCAGATACGCAGTATTTT.

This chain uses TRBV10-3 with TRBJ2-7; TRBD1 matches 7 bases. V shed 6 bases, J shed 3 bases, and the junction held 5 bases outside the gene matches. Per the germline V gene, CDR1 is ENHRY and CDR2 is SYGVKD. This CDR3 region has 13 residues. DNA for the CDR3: TGTGCCATCAGATCCGGGACAGTCTACGAGCAGTACTTC. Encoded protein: CAIRSGTVYEQYF.

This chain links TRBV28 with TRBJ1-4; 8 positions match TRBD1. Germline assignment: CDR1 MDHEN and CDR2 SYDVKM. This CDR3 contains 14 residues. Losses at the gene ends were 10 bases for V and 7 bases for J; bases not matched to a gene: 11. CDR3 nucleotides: TGTGCCACCTCGATGGACAGGGTGGGTGAAAAACTGTTTTTT. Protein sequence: CATSMDRVGEKLFF.

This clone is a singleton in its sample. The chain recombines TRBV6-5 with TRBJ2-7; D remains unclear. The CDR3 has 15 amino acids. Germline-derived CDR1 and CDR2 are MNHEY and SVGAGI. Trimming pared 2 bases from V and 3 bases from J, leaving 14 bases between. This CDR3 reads CASSYNTWAVYEQYF. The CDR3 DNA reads TGTGCCAGCAGTTACAACACCTGGGCGGTCTACGAGCAGTACTTC.

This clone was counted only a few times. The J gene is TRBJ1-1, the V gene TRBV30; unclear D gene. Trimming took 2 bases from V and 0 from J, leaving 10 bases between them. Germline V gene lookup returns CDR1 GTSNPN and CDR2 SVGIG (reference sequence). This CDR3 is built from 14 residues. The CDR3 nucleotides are TGTGCCTGGAGTCCCCTATCAATGAACACTGAAGCTTTCTTT. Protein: CAWSPLSMNTEAFF.

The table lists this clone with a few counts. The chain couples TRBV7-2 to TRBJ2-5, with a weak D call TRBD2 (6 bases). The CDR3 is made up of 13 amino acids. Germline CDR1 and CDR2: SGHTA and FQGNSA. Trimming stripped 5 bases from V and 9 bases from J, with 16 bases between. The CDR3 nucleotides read TGTGCCAGCAGCCCGGGACTCCTCTGGTCCCAGTACTTC. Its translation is CASSPGLLWSQYF.

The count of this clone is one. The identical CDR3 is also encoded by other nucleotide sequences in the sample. Here the CDR3 reads CASSRVYEQYF. DNA for the CDR3: TGTGCCAGCAGCCGAGTCTACGAGCAGTACTTC. The J gene is TRBJ2-7, the V gene TRBV7-2; no reliable D call. The CDR3 has 11 amino acids. The V and J ends lost 5 bases and 3 bases respectively, with 5 bases between them. Germline-derived CDR1 and CDR2 are SGHTA and FQGNSA.

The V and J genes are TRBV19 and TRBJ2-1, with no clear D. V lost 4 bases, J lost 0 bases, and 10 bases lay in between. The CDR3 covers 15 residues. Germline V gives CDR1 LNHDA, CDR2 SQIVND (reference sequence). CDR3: CASSSGPSSYNEQFF. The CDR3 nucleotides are TGTGCCAGTAGTAGCGGACCAAGCTCCTACAATGAGCAGTTCTTC. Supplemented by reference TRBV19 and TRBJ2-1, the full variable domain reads DGGITQSPKYLFRKEGQNVTLSCEQNLNHDAMYWYRQDPGQGLRLIYYSQIVNDFQKGDIAEGYSVSREKKESFPLTVTSAQKNPTAFYLCASSSGPSSYNEQFFGPGTRLTVL.

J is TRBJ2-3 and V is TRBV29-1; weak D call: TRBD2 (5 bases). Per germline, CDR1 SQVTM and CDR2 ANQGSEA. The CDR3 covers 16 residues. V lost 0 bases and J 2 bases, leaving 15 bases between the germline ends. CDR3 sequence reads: CSVEDRGILTTDTQYF. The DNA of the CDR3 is TGCAGCGTTGAAGATAGAGGGATACTGACCACAGATACGCAGTATTTT.

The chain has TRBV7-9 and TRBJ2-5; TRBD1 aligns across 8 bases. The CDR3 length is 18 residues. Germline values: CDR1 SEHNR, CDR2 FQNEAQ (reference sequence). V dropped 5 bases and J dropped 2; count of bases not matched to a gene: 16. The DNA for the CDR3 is TGTGCCAGCAGCCAAACCACGACAGGGGCCGGGAATCAAGAGACCCAGTACTTC. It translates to CASSQTTTGAGNQETQYF.

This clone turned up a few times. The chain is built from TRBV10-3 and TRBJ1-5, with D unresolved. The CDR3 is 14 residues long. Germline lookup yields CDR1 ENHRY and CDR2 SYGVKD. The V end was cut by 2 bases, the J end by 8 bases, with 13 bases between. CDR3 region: CAISERAPREPQHF. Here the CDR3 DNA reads TGTGCCATCAGTGAGAGGGCACCCCGGGAGCCCCAGCATTTT.